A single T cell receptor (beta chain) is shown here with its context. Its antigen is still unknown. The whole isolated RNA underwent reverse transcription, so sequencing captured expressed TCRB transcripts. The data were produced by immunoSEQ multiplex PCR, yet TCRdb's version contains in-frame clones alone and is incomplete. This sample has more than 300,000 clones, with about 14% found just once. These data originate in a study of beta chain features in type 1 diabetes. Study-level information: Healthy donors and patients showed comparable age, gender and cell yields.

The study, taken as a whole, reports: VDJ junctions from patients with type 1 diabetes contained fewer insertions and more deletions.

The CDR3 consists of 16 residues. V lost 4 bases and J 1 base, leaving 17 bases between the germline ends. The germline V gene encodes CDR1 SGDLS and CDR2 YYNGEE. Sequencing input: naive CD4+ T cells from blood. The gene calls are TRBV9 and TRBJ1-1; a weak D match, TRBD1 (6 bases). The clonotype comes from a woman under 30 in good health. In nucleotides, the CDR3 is TGTGCCAGCAGCCCTTCGGGGAGGGGGAAGAACACTGAAGCTTTCTTT. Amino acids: CASSPSGRGKNTEAFF.